What follows are 21 T cell receptor beta chains derived from one specimen sequenced in a study of T cells in Graves' hyperthyroidism and ophthalmopathy. Amplification yielded TCR beta CDR3 regions, with RNA transcripts as the source. HTBI primers drove first-round RT-PCR of the TCR CDR3. TCRdb analysed the multiplex PCR reads with MiXCR anew, one entry per CDR3 protein. The table records approximately 420,000 distinct CDR3 sequences, about 15% of them present only once. Sequencing was done on a sample of blood. These receptors all come from a woman in her 30s with Graves' hyperthyroidism.

This clonotype showed up many times. The chain's CDR3 is CASSLSGYEQYF. CDR3 in DNA: TGTGCCAGCAGTTTATCGGGATACGAGCAGTACTTC. J is TRBJ2-7 and V is TRBV28; D is perhaps TRBD2 (5 bases). CDR3 length equals 12 residues. Trimming pared 1 base from V and 4 bases from J, leaving 5 bases between. From germline, CDR1 is MDHEN and CDR2 SYDVKM. The full variable domain, rest sourced from reference TRBV28 and TRBJ2-7, is DVKVTQSSRYLVKRTGEKVFLECVQDMDHENMFWYRQDPGLGLRLIYFSYDVKMKEKGDIPEGYSVSREKKERFSLILESASTNQTSMYLCASSLSGYEQYFGPGTRLTVT.

The chain is built from TRBV5-6 and TRBJ1-5; weak D call: TRBD1 (5 bases). From germline, CDR1 is SGHDT and CDR2 YYEEEE. Between the trimmed V and J ends, which lost 0 bases and 3 bases, there was a span of 10 bases. This CDR3 comprises 15 residues. The CDR3 loop is CASSLGGTVNQPQHF. DNA of the CDR3: TGTGCCAGCAGCTTGGGGGGCACAGTCAATCAGCCCCAGCATTTT.

This clonotype showed up many times. V gene TRBV28 combines with J gene TRBJ1-6, with D maybe TRBD1 (6 bases). Germline V gene sequence: CDR1 MDHEN, CDR2 SYDVKM. Deletions cut 4 bases from V and 0 bases from J, with 10 bases between. CDR3 length equals 16 residues. The CDR3 coding sequence is TGTGCCAGCAGTTCCACAGGGAGCTCCTATAATTCACCCCTCCACTTT. It specifies CASSSTGSSYNSPLHF.

This clonotype was observed a few times. The V and J genes are TRBV13 and TRBJ2-7; 8 bases are a match to TRBD2. V trimming: 2 bases; J trimming: 5 bases; junction bases outside the gene matches: 11. The CDR3 is 16 amino acids. Germline-derived CDR1 and CDR2 are PRHDT and FYEKMQ (reference sequence). The CDR3 DNA reads as TGTGCCAGCAGCTTAAATGGTCCGGGAGGGCCCAACGAGCAGTACTTC. It translates to CASSLNGPGGPNEQYF.

The chain uses TRBV19 and TRBJ1-5, with D perhaps matching TRBD1 (6 bases). The germline CDR1 and CDR2 sequences are LNHDA and SQIVND (reference sequence). The CDR3 runs 14 residues. Trimming cost V 7 bases and J 9 bases, with 19 bases left between them. CDR3 DNA sequence: TGTGCCAGTACCGCAAGGGGGGAGGGATCGCCCCAGCATTTT. It translates to CASTARGEGSPQHF.

This clonotype was picked up many times. This chain connects TRBV28 to TRBJ1-2; D unclear. CDR3 length: 14 amino acids. CDR1 and CDR2 from the germline V gene are MDHEN and SYDVKM. Trimming took off 2 bases at V and 6 bases at J, with 13 bases between the two ends. The CDR3 nucleotides are TGTGCCAGCAGTTTAATGTACAAGGCGAATGGCTACACCTTC. As protein: CASSLMYKANGYTF.

This clonotype was counted at least ten times. The V gene is TRBV30, the J gene TRBJ1-5; 8 positions match TRBD1. The CDR3 spans 13 residues. Germline CDR1 GTSNPN, CDR2 SVGIG (reference sequence). The V gene end was trimmed by 7 bases and the J gene end by 0 bases; junction bases not matched to a gene: 2. The CDR3 region is CASGGDSNQPQHF. CDR3 coding DNA: TGTGCCTCAGGGGGCGATAGCAATCAGCCCCAGCATTTT.

The chain has TRBV28 and TRBJ2-5; TRBD2 aligns across 8 bases. The CDR3 length is 15 residues. Germline V gene data show CDR1 as MDHEN and CDR2 as SYDVKM. V shed 4 bases and J 0 bases; nucleotides not matched to a gene: 4. The CDR3: CASSSVAGYQETQYF. Written as DNA, the CDR3 is TGTGCCAGCAGTTCGGTAGCGGGGTACCAAGAGACCCAGTACTTC. Drawing the rest from reference TRBV28 and TRBJ2-5, the complete variable domain is DVKVTQSSRYLVKRTGEKVFLECVQDMDHENMFWYRQDPGLGLRLIYFSYDVKMKEKGDIPEGYSVSREKKERFSLILESASTNQTSMYLCASSSVAGYQETQYFGPGTRLLVL.

This clonotype was picked up many times. The chain is built from TRBV20-1 and TRBJ2-4; no reliable D call. CDR3 size: 13 residues. The V end was cut by 3 bases, the J end by 5 bases, with 11 bases between. Looked up from germline, CDR1 is DFQATT and CDR2 is SNEGSKA (reference sequence). The CDR3 protein is CSASKGRENIQYF. DNA of the CDR3: TGCAGTGCTAGTAAGGGAAGGGAAAACATTCAGTACTTC.

A note on this clonotype: This could be a read error, since a much larger clone is one nucleotide away. The chain combines TRBV5-1 with TRBJ2-7; the match to TRBD2 covers 11 bases. CDR3 length: 16 residues. V dropped 4 bases and J dropped 4; count of bases not matched to a gene: 10. The germline V gene encodes CDR1 SGHRS and CDR2 YFSETQ. CDR3 residues: CASSPQTSGNHYEQYF. In DNA form, the CDR3 reads TGCGCCAGCAGCCCCCAGACTAGCGGGAATCATTACGAGCAGTACTTC.

This clonotype was observed many times. The chain employs TRBV18 and TRBJ2-4; 8 nucleotides align to TRBD1. J was trimmed by 7 bases and V by 5 bases; bases with no gene match: 7. This CDR3 is 14 amino acids long. Looked up from germline, CDR1 is KGHSH and CDR2 is LQKENI. CDR3 loop: CASSTDRGNNIQYF. The CDR3 DNA is TGTGCCAGCTCAACCGACAGGGGTAACAACATTCAGTACTTC.

This clonotype has a count of ten or more. The V gene is TRBV6-5, the J gene TRBJ2-7; TRBD1 matches at 10 bases. The germline V gene has CDR1 MNHEY and CDR2 SVGAGI. The CDR3 has 15 residues. The ends lost 0 bases at V and 3 bases at J; junction bases unmatched: 2. The CDR3 loop reads CASSYSGTGDYEQYF. The CDR3 bases are TGTGCCAGCAGTTACTCCGGGACAGGGGACTACGAGCAGTACTTC.

This clonotype was detected a few times. V is TRBV10-3 and J is TRBJ2-3; D remains ambiguous. Trimming removed 4 bases from V and 1 base from J, with 9 bases in between. Germline loops: CDR1 ENHRY, CDR2 SYGVKD. The CDR3 runs 14 residues. The CDR3: CAISVGGRTDTQYF. CDR3 nucleotides: TGTGCCATCAGTGTGGGCGGACGCACAGATACGCAGTATTTT.

This clonotype has a count of ten or more. V is TRBV28 and J is TRBJ1-1, with D possibly being TRBD1 (5 bases). Germline V CDR1 and CDR2: MDHEN, SYDVKM. CDR3 length equals 14 residues. Deletions cut 0 bases from V and 3 bases from J, with 8 bases between. Here the CDR3 reads CASSLWGGDTEAFF. The CDR3 region has the DNA TGTGCCAGCAGTTTATGGGGAGGGGACACTGAAGCTTTCTTT. Complete variable domain (other parts from reference TRBV28 and TRBJ1-1): DVKVTQSSRYLVKRTGEKVFLECVQDMDHENMFWYRQDPGLGLRLIYFSYDVKMKEKGDIPEGYSVSREKKERFSLILESASTNQTSMYLCASSLWGGDTEAFFGQGTRLTVV.

This clonotype was detected only a few times. The rearrangement links TRBV2 to TRBJ1-5, with a possible D match to TRBD1 (5 bases). V lost 4 bases to trimming and J lost 0 bases, with 10 bases between them. Germline loops: CDR1 SNHLY, CDR2 FYNNEI. This CDR3 has 15 residues. The DNA of the CDR3 is TGTGCCAGCAGTGCGGACACGAATAGCAATCAGCCCCAGCATTTT. Protein product: CASSADTNSNQPQHF. Full variable domain (missing parts from reference TRBV2 and TRBJ1-5): EPEVTQTPSHQVTQMGQEVILRCVPISNHLYFYWYRQILGQKVEFLVSFYNNEISEKSEIFDDQFSVERPDGSNFTLKIRSTKLEDSAMYFCASSADTNSNQPQHFGDGTRLSIL.

J is TRBJ2-1 and V is TRBV5-1; TRBD2 matches 12 bases. Germline CDR1 SGHRS, CDR2 YFSETQ. With 4 bases clipped from V and 10 bases from J, the junction kept 3 bases outside the gene matches. CDR3 length equals 13 residues. The CDR3 DNA sequence: TGCGCCAGCAGCCACGGACTAGCGGGAGAGCAGTTCTTC. Residues: CASSHGLAGEQFF.

This clonotype was found a few times. The V gene is TRBV29-1, the J gene TRBJ2-3, with unresolved D. The CDR3 is made up of 12 amino acids. V lost 4 bases and J lost 2, with 7 bases in between. Germline CDR1 reads SQVTM; CDR2 reads ANQGSEA. The DNA for the CDR3 is TGCAGCGTTGGACGATACACAGATACGCAGTATTTT. As protein: CSVGRYTDTQYF.

This clonotype was seen more than once but under ten times. The chain uses TRBV7-9 and TRBJ2-5; the match to TRBD1 covers 10 bases. CDR1 is SEHNR and CDR2 is FQNEAQ in the germline V gene (reference sequence). Germline trimming cut 5 bases from V and 1 base from J; bases unmatched to any gene: 10. CDR3 length: 17 amino acids. CDR3 nucleotide sequence: TGTGCCAGCAGCACAATACCGGGACAGGGGCCCCAAGAGACCCAGTACTTC. It yields the protein CASSTIPGQGPQETQYF.

This clonotype was found many times. The V call is TRBV6-5, the J call TRBJ2-3; the D gene is possibly TRBD1 (5 bases). This CDR3 has 17 amino acids. Germline CDR1 reads MNHEY; CDR2 reads SVGAGI. Deletions cut 2 bases from V and 0 bases from J, with 15 bases between. The CDR3 loop is CASSYRTKVGSTDTQYF. The CDR3 bases are TGTGCCAGCAGTTACAGGACAAAGGTGGGGAGCACAGATACGCAGTATTTT.

The V and J genes are TRBV18 and TRBJ2-7; TRBD2 aligns across 13 bases. The germline V gene encodes CDR1 KGHSH and CDR2 LQKENI. V trimming: 3 bases; J trimming: 8 bases; junction bases outside the gene matches: 4. There are 14 residues in the CDR3. The CDR3 loop is CASSPGLAGAKQYF. The CDR3 DNA follows: TGTGCCAGCTCACCCGGACTAGCGGGAGCCAAGCAGTACTTC.

The chain carries TRBV28 and TRBJ1-4, with 8 positions matching TRBD1. The junction had 5 bases not matched to a gene; V was cut back by 5 bases and J by 6 bases. This CDR3 contains 14 residues. Germline V CDR1 and CDR2: MDHEN, SYDVKM. The CDR3 protein is CASSLPGQDEKLFF. DNA for the CDR3: TGTGCCAGCAGTCTACCGGGACAGGATGAAAAACTGTTTTTT.